The entry that follows covers one TCR beta chain sequence. The sample belongs to a study of shared clonotypes between healthy human individuals. Profiling relied on immunoSEQ multiplex PCR, and the TCRdb table lists in-frame clones only, not all of them. The table records about 820,000 clones, around 92% of them present only once. Selected positively for CCR7 and CD45RO-negative, naive CD8 cells excluded terminally differentiated effector memory CD45RA+ cells. The TCR sequence derives from a man aged 30-40 years in good health. The sequenced sample was naive CD8+ T cells sorted from blood.

Written as DNA, the CDR3 is TGTGCCAGCAGTTACACCCCATCCTACGAGCAGTACTTC. Translation: CASSYTPSYEQYF. The V call is TRBV6-6, the J call TRBJ2-7; D not resolved. V was clipped by 2 bases and J by 1 base, with 6 bases between them. This CDR3 has 13 amino acids. Germline CDR1 reads MNHNY; CDR2 reads SVGAGI (reference sequence).